This is a list of T cell receptor beta chains from one sample in a study of cytomegalovirus exposure and HLA in healthy donors. Clones were read by immunoSEQ multiplex PCR, and TCRdb kept only the in-frame ones, dropping some. Altogether approximately 170,000 clones are present, roughly 80% being singletons, with the ten largest covering 1.3%. Material: PBMCs. The receptors were sampled from a man aged 50 to 60 in good health and CMV-seropositive. Each CDR3 is given with its conserved first and last residue. The order of the fields is V gene, J gene, CDR3 protein.

TRBV6-6	TRBJ2-2	CASSIVGELFF
TRBV5-5	TRBJ2-7	CASSLGKASSYEQYF
TRBV5-1	TRBJ2-3	CASSLGTGRRDTQYF
TRBV5-6	TRBJ1-4	CASSLAGGPGEKLFF
TRBV19	TRBJ1-2	CASSMEGAYGYTF
TRBV27	TRBJ1-1	CARLLGGRNTEAFF
TRBV5-1	TRBJ2-2	CASRIETGELFF
TRBV28	TRBJ1-6	CASSLADYLGNSPLHF
TRBV14	TRBJ2-7	CASSHQGQIKTYEQYF
TRBV28	TRBJ1-1	CASSRSLRDLNTEAFF
TRBV6-5	TRBJ2-7	CASTDRRFYEQYF
TRBV15	TRBJ2-1	CATSNEGRGNEQFF
TRBV5-6	TRBJ1-6	CASSKQGTGNSPLHF
TRBV9	TRBJ2-1	CASSTRTSGKNEQFF
TRBV5-1	TRBJ1-1	CASRGQSNTEAFF
TRBV2	TRBJ2-2	CASSRSGANTGELFF